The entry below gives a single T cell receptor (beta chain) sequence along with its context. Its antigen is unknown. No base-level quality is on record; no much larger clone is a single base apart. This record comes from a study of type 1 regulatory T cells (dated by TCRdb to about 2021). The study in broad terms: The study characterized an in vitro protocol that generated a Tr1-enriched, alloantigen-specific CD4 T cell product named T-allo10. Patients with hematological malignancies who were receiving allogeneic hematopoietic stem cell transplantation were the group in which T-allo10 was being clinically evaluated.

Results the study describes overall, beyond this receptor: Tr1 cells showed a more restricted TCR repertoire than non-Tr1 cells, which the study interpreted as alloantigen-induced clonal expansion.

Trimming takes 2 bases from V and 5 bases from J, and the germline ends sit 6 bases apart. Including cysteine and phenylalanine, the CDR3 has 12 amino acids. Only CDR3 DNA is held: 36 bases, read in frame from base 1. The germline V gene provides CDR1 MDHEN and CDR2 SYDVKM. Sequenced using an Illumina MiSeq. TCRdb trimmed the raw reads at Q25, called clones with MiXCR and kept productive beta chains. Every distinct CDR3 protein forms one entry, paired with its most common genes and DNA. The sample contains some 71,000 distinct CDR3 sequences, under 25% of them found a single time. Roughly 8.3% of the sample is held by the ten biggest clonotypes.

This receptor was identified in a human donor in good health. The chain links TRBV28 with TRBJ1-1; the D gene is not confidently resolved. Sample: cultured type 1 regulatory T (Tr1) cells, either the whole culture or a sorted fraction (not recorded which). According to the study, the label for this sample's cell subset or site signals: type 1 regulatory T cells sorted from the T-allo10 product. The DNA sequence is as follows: TGTGCCAGCAGTTTAGAAGGTACTGAAGCTTTCTTT. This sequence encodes CASSLEGTEAFF.